This T cell receptor (beta chain) was captured in a study of T cell changes during pregnancy in multiple sclerosis. TCRdb keeps only in-frame clones here, not all; method: immunoSEQ multiplex PCR. The profile shows 70,000 to 90,000 clones, 91% of them singletons. Germline CDR1 SGHDT, CDR2 YYEEEE. With 2 bases clipped from V and 2 bases from J, the junction kept 7 bases outside the gene matches. The CDR3 contains 17 residues. The sequencing here drew on PBMCs, taken in the first trimester of pregnancy. V gene TRBV5-6 combines with J gene TRBJ1-3; TRBD1 matches at 10 bases. The origin of this receptor is a female donor in good health, serving as a control in a pregnancy study. Some clones in this sample may be carry-over from other donors' samples. CDR3 sequence (DNA): TGTGCCAGCAGCTTTCCACTCGACAGGGGGCCTGGAAACACCATATATTTT. Translating gives CASSFPLDRGPGNTIYF.